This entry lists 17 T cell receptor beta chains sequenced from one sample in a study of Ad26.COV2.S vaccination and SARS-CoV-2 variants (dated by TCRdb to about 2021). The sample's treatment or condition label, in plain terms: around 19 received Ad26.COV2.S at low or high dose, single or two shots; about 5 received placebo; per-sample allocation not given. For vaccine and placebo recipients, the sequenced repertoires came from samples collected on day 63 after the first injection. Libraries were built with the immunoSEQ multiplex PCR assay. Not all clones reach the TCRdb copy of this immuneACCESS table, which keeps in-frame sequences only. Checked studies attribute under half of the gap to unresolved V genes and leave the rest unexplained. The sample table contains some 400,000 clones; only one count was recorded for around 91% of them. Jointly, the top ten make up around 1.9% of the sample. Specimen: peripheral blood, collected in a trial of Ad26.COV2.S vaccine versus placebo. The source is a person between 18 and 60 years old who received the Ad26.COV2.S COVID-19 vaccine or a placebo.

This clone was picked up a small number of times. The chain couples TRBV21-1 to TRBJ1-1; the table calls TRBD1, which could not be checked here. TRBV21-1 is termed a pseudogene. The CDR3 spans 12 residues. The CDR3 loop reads CASSKVQAEAFF. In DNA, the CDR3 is TGTGCCAGCAGCAAAGTACAGGCTGAAGCTTTCTTT.

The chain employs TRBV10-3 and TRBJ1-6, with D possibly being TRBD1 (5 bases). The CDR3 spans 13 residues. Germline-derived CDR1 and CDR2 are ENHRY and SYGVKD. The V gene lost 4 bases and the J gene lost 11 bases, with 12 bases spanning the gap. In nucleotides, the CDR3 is TGTGCCATCAGTGGGGGGGATTCGCCACCCCTCCACTTT. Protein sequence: CAISGGDSPPLHF.

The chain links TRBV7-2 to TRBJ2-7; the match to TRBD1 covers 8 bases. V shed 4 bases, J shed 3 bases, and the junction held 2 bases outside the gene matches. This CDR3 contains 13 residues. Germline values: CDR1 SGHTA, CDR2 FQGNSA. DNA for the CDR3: TGTGCCAGCAGCTCAGGGGGCAACTACGAGCAGTACTTC. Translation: CASSSGGNYEQYF.

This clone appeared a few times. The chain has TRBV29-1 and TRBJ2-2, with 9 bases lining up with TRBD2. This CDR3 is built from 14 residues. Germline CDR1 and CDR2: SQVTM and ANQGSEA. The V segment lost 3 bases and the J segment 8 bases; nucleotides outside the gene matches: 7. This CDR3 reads CSVELAGWGGELFF. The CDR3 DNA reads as TGCAGCGTTGAGCTAGCGGGATGGGGTGGGGAGCTGTTTTTT.

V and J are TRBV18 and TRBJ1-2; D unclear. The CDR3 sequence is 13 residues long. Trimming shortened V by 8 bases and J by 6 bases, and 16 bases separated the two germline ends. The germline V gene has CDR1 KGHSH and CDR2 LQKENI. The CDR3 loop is CASRASLGDGYTF. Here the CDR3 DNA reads TGTGCCAGCCGGGCCAGCCTTGGGGATGGCTACACCTTC. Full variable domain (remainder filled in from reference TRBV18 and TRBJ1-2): NAGVMQNPRHLVRRRGQEARLRCSPMKGHSHVYWYRQLPEEGLKFMVYLQKENIIDESGMPKERFSAEFPKEGPSILRIQQVVRGDSAAYFCASRASLGDGYTFGSGTRLTVV.

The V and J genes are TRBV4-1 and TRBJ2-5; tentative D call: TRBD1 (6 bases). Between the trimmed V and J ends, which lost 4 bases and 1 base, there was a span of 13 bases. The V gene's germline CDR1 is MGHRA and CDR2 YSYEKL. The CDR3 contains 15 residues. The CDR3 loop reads CASSPVLGAQETQYF. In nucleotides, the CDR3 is TGCGCCAGCAGCCCAGTGTTGGGGGCCCAAGAGACCCAGTACTTC.

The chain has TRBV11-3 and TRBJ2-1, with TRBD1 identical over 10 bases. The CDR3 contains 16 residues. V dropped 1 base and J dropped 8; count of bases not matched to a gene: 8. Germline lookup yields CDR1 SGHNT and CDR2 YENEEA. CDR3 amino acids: CASSLGESGTGDEQFF. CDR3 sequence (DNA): TGTGCCAGCAGCTTAGGCGAGTCGGGGACAGGGGATGAGCAGTTCTTC. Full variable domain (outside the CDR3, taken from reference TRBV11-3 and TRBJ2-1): EAGVVQSPRYKIIEKKQPVAFWCNPISGHNTLYWYLQNLGQGPELLIRYENEEAVDDSQLPKDRFSAERLKGVDSTLKIQPAELGDSAVYLCASSLGESGTGDEQFFGPGTRLTVL.

The chain's CDR3 is CASSSVGNEQYF. The CDR3 DNA is TGTGCCAGCAGCTCCGTGGGTAACGAGCAGTACTTC. This chain uses TRBV7-3 with TRBJ2-7; no reliable D call. CDR1 is SGHTA, CDR2 FQGTGA, per germline. This CDR3 is 12 amino acids long. Trimming removed 4 bases at V and 5 bases at J, with 9 bases between.

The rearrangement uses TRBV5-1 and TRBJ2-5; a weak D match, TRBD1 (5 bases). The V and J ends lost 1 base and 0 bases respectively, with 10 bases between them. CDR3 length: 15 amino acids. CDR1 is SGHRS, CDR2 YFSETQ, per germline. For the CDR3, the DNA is TGCGCCAGCAGCTTGTTCCCAGGGAACCAAGAGACCCAGTACTTC. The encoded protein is CASSLFPGNQETQYF.

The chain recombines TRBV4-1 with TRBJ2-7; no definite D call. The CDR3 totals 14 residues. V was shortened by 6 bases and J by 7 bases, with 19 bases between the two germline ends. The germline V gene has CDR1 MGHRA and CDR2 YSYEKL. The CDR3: CASRRTGGPDEQYF. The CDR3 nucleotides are TGCGCCAGCAGAAGGACGGGCGGTCCGGATGAGCAGTACTTC.

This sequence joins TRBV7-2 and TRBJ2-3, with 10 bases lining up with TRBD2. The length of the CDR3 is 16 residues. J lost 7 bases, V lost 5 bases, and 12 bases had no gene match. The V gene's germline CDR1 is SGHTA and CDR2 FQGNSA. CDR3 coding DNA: TGTGCCAGCAGCCCCCAAGCGGGAGGGCCCCTAAATACGCAGTATTTT. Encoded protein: CASSPQAGGPLNTQYF.

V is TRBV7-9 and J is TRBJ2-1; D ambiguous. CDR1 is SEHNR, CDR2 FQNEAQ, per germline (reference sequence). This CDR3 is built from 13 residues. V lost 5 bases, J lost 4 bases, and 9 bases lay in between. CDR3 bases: TGTGCCAGCAGCGCGACTCCTTACAATGAGCAGTTCTTC. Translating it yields CASSATPYNEQFF.

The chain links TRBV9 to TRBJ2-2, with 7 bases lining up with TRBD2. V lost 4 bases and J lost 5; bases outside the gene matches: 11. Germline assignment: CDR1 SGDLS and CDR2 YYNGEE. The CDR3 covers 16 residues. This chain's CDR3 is CASSSRTRGFTGELFF. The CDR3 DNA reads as TGTGCCAGCAGCTCAAGGACTAGAGGATTTACCGGGGAGCTGTTTTTT.

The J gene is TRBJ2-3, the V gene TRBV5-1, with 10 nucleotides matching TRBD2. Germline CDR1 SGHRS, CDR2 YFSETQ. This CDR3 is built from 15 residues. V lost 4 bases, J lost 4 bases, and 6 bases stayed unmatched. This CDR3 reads CASSQIAGGADTQYF. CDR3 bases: TGCGCCAGCAGCCAAATAGCGGGAGGTGCAGATACGCAGTATTTT.

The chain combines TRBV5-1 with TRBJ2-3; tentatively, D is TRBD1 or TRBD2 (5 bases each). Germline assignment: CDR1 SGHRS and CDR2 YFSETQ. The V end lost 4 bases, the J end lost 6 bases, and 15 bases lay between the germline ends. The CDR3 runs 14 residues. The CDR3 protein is CASSPGTTGDTQYF. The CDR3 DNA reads TGCGCCAGCAGCCCCGGGACCACTGGGGATACGCAGTATTTT.

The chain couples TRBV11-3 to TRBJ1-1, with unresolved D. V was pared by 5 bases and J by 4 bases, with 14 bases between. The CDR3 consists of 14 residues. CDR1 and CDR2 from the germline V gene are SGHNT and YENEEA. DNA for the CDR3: TGTGCCAGCAGCCCACAGATATCCGTCACTGAAGCTTTCTTT. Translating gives CASSPQISVTEAFF.

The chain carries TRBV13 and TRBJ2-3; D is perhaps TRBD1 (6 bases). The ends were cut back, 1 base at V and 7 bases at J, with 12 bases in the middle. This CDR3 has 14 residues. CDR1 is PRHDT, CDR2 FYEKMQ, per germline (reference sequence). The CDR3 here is CASSLEQGRNTQYF. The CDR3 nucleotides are TGTGCCAGCAGCTTAGAACAGGGAAGGAATACGCAGTATTTT.